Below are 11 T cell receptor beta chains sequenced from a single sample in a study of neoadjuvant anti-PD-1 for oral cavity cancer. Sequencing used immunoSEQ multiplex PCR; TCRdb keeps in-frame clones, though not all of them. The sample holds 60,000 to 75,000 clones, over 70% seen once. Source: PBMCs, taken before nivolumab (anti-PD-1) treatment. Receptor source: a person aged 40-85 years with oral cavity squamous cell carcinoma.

The CDR3 DNA sequence: TGTGCCAGCAGCTCAGGACTAGCCCTAAGCGCAGATACGCAGTATTTT. This codes for CASSSGLALSADTQYF. This sequence joins TRBV11-2 and TRBJ2-3, with 8 positions matching TRBD2. The CDR3 consists of 16 residues. Trimming cost V 4 bases and J 4 bases; bases outside gene matches: 10. CDR1 and CDR2 from the germline V gene are SGHAT and FQNNGV.

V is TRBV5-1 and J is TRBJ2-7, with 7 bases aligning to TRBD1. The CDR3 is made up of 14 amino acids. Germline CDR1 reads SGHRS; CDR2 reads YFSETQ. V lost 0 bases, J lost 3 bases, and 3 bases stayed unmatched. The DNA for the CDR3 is TGCGCCAGCAGCTTGGCCGGGACAGACTACGAGCAGTACTTC. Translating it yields CASSLAGTDYEQYF.

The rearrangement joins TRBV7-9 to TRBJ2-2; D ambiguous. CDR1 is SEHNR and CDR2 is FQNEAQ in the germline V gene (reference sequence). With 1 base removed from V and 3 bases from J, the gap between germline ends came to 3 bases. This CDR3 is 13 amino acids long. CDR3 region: CASSLEYTGELFF. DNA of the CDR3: TGTGCCAGCAGCTTAGAATACACCGGGGAGCTGTTTTTT.

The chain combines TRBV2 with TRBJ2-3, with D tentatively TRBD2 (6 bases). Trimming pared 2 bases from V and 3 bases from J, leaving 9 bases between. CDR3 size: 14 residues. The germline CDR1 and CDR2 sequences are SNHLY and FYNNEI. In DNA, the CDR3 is TGTGCCAGCAGTGAATCGGAGGGAACAGATACGCAGTATTTT. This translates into CASSESEGTDTQYF.

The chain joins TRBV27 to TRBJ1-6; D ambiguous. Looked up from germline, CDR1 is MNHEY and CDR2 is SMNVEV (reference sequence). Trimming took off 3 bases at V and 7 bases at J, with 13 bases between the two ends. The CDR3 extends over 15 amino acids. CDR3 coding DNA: TGTGCCAGCAGTTTGCTTGCTGGGATCAATTCACCCCTCCACTTT. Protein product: CASSLLAGINSPLHF.

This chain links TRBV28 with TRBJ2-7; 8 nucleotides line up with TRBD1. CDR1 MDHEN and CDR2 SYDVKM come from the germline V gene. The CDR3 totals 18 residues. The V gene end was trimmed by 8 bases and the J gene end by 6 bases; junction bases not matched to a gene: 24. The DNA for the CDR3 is TGTGCCAGCGGAGAATGGGGTGGGCAGGGGGCGCAAAGGTCCGAGCAGTACTTC. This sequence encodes CASGEWGGQGAQRSEQYF.

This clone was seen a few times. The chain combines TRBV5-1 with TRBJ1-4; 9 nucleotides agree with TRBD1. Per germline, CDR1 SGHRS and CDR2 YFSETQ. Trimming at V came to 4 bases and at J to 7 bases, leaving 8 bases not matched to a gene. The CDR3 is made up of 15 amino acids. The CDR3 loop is CASSLEDRGSEKLFF. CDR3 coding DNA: TGCGCCAGCAGCCTTGAGGACAGGGGAAGTGAAAAACTGTTTTTT.

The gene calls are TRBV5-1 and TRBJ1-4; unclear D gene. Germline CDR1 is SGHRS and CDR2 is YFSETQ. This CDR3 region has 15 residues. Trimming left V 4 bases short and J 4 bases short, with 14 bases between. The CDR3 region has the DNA TGCGCCAGCAGCCCCCAGACCCTCGGTAATGAAAAACTGTTTTTT. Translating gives CASSPQTLGNEKLFF. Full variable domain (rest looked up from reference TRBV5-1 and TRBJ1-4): KAGVTQTPRYLIKTRGQQVTLSCSPISGHRSVSWYQQTPGQGLQFLFEYFSETQRNKGNFPGRFSGRQFSNSRSEMNVSTLELGDSALYLCASSPQTLGNEKLFFGSGTQLSVL.

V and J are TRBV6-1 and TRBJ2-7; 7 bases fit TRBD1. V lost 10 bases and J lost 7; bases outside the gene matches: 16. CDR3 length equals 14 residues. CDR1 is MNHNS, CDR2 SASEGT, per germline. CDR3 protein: CATEQATGVREQYF. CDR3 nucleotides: TGTGCCACCGAACAAGCCACAGGGGTGCGGGAGCAGTACTTC.

Written as DNA, the CDR3 is TGTGCCAGCAGCGTGGAAAACACCATATATTTT. Protein: CASSVENTIYF. The chain links TRBV6-5 to TRBJ1-3, with unresolved D. Between the trimmed V and J ends, which lost 6 bases and 6 bases, there was a span of 6 bases. Germline loops: CDR1 MNHEY, CDR2 SVGAGI. The CDR3 spans 11 residues.

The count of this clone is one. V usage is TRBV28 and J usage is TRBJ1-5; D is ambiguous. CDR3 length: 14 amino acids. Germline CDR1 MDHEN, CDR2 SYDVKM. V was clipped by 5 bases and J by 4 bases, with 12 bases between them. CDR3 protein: CASSTASTNQPQHF. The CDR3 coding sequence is TGTGCCAGCAGTACGGCCTCGACAAATCAGCCCCAGCATTTT.